This TCR beta chain was sequenced for a study of blood T cells in healthy people across ages. Germline CDR1 DFQATT, CDR2 SNEGSKA (reference sequence). This CDR3 comprises 16 residues. With V trimmed by 1 base and J by 4 bases, 7 bases remained unmatched. The use of a sample-barcoded 5' primer and a J-beta primer mix characterized a second PCR of roughly 6 to 11 cycles. TCRdb recomputed calls from the 5' RACE reads with MiXCR, one row per CDR3 protein. Among some 790,000 distinct CDR3 sequences, about 30% were seen once, and the ten largest hold 15% to 20%. The rearrangement joins TRBV20-1 to TRBJ2-5, with TRBD2 matching over 12 bases. The source material was blood. This clonotype was sampled from a woman of 80 years or more in good health. The CDR3 DNA reads TGCAGTGCTAGAGGGGCTAGCGGGGGGGCAACAGAGACCCAGTACTTC. It yields the protein CSARGASGGATETQYF.